The 21 T cell receptor beta chains below were found in one sample sequenced in a study of cytomegalovirus exposure and HLA in healthy donors. PCR involved 60 Vbeta and 13 Jbeta primers. Data came from immunoSEQ multiplex PCR; TCRdb stores just in-frame clones and leaves some out. The sample gives 120,000 or so clones, approximately 10% of which show up once; approximately 4.4% is in the top ten. Sequencing was done on a sample of PBMCs. The source of these receptors is a woman aged 18-35 years in good health and CMV-seropositive.

The J gene is TRBJ2-2, the V gene TRBV7-6, with 9 bases aligning to TRBD1. J gave up 3 bases and V 0 bases, and 2 bases lay outside the gene matches. The germline CDR1 and CDR2 sequences are SGHVS and FNYEAQ. The CDR3 is made up of 16 amino acids. The CDR3 spells CASSLARQGDTGELFF. In DNA, the CDR3 is TGTGCCAGCAGCTTAGCTAGACAGGGGGACACCGGGGAGCTGTTTTTT. Full variable domain (remainder filled in from reference TRBV7-6 and TRBJ2-2): GAGVSQSPRYKVTKRGQDVALRCDPISGHVSLYWYRQALGQGPEFLTYFNYEAQQDKSGLPNDRFSAERPEGSISTLTIQRTEQRDSAMYRCASSLARQGDTGELFFGEGSRLTVL.

The chain is built from TRBV4-1 and TRBJ1-2; D is uncertain. This CDR3 comprises 13 residues. Germline-derived CDR1 and CDR2 are MGHRA and YSYEKL. Trimming removed 2 bases at V and 2 bases at J, with 6 bases between. The chain's CDR3 is CASSQKQNYGYTF. In DNA, the CDR3 is TGCGCCAGCAGCCAAAAACAGAACTATGGCTACACCTTC.

The rearrangement uses TRBV27 and TRBJ2-7; 7 nucleotides agree with TRBD2. The CDR3 has 12 residues. J was trimmed by 4 bases and V by 4 bases; bases with no gene match: 1. In germline, CDR1 is MNHEY, CDR2 SMNVEV (reference sequence). As DNA, the CDR3 is TGTGCCAGCAGTTCGGGACTATACGAGCAGTACTTC. Translating it yields CASSSGLYEQYF.

The sample holds many counts of this clone. CDR3 DNA: TGCGCCAGCAGCGTTGGCGGGAGCAGGAATGAGCAGTTCTTC. Its translation: CASSVGGSRNEQFF. The chain is built from TRBV4-1 and TRBJ2-1, with 7 nucleotides matching TRBD2. The V gene's germline CDR1 is MGHRA and CDR2 YSYEKL. CDR3 length: 14 residues. J was trimmed by 7 bases and V by 5 bases; bases with no gene match: 8.

This clone has a handful of counts. The chain recombines TRBV2 with TRBJ2-3, with TRBD2 identical over 7 bases. The CDR3 sequence is 13 residues long. The junction had 8 bases not matched to a gene; V was cut back by 4 bases and J by 10 bases. CDR1 and CDR2 from the germline V gene are SNHLY and FYNNEI. The DNA for the CDR3 is TGTGCCAGCAGTGGAAAAACTAGCGATGCGCAGTATTTT. Residues: CASSGKTSDAQYF.

The chain combines TRBV4-1 with TRBJ2-7; 9 bases are a match to TRBD1. This CDR3 has 16 residues. Looked up from germline, CDR1 is MGHRA and CDR2 is YSYEKL. The trim removed 4 bases at V and 6 bases at J, leaving 13 bases unmatched. The CDR3 protein is CASSPQQGATWSEQYF. CDR3 nucleotide sequence: TGCGCCAGCAGCCCACAACAGGGGGCTACCTGGAGCGAGCAGTACTTC.

There are a few counts of this clone. The chain has TRBV27 and TRBJ2-7, with 7 nucleotides matching TRBD1. The germline V gene has CDR1 MNHEY and CDR2 SMNVEV (reference sequence). Trimming took 1 base from V and 3 from J; bases not matched to a gene: 6. The CDR3 loop spans 15 amino acids. CDR3 protein: CASSLFDRVNYEQYF. As DNA, the CDR3 is TGTGCCAGCAGTTTATTCGACAGGGTTAACTACGAGCAGTACTTC.

This chain joins TRBV7-8 and TRBJ2-1, with 7 bases that match TRBD1. Germline CDR1 and CDR2: SGHVS and FQNEAQ. The CDR3 covers 16 residues. V gave up 4 bases and J gave up 1 base; unmatched junction bases: 7. The CDR3, as DNA: TGTGCCAGCAGCTGGGGTCCAGGGGGTTCCTACAATGAGCAGTTCTTC. This codes for CASSWGPGGSYNEQFF.

This clone came up a few times. The rearrangement uses TRBV18 and TRBJ2-2, with D maybe TRBD2 (5 bases). The CDR3 covers 13 residues. V was trimmed by 4 bases and J by 4 bases, leaving 7 bases between them. CDR1 KGHSH and CDR2 LQKENI come from the germline V gene. The CDR3 coding sequence is TGTGCCAGCTCACGGGAGTTCACCGGGGAGCTGTTTTTT. Translating gives CASSREFTGELFF.

This clone occurred a few times. V usage is TRBV6-1 and J usage is TRBJ2-7; weak D call: TRBD2 (6 bases). The CDR3 is 14 amino acids. Germline V CDR1 and CDR2: MNHNS, SASEGT. V lost 5 bases to trimming and J lost 0 bases, with 11 bases between them. CDR3 nucleotides: TGTGCCAGCAGTAGTATCGGGGGCTCCTACGAGCAGTACTTC. It is translated as CASSSIGGSYEQYF.

V usage is TRBV5-1 and J usage is TRBJ2-7, with D maybe TRBD2 (5 bases). CDR1 is SGHRS, CDR2 YFSETQ, per germline. CDR3 length: 14 amino acids. V was cut by 1 base and J by 4 bases, with 12 bases left in between. DNA for the CDR3: TGCGCCAGCAGCTTGTCACCTAGCTCATACGAGCAGTACTTC. Protein product: CASSLSPSSYEQYF.

The chain is built from TRBV19 and TRBJ2-2; D is undetermined. V lost 9 bases and J 1 base, leaving 3 bases between the germline ends. The germline gives CDR1 LNHDA, CDR2 SQIVND (reference sequence). CDR3 length: 11 residues. The CDR3 nucleotides read TGTGCCAGCAAGAACACCGGGGAGCTGTTTTTT. This translates into CASKNTGELFF.

This clone was counted between two and nine times. The rearrangement links TRBV13 to TRBJ2-7, with 11 bases matching TRBD2. V dropped 6 bases and J dropped 3; count of bases not matched to a gene: 4. The CDR3 covers 14 residues. Germline loops: CDR1 PRHDT, CDR2 FYEKMQ (reference sequence). The DNA of the CDR3 is TGTGCCAGCAGGATAGCGGGAGGGTACTACGAGCAGTACTTC. Translated: CASRIAGGYYEQYF. The full variable domain, completed using reference TRBV13 and TRBJ2-7, is AAGVIQSPRHLIKEKRETATLKCYPIPRHDTVYWYQQGPGQDPQFLISFYEKMQSDKGSIPDRFSAQQFSDYHSELNMSSLELGDSALYFCASRIAGGYYEQYFGPGTRLTVT.

The V call is TRBV7-2, the J call TRBJ2-7; 12 bases map to TRBD2. The CDR3 totals 14 residues. The V segment lost 5 bases and the J segment 6 bases; nucleotides outside the gene matches: 5. Looked up from germline, CDR1 is SGHTA and CDR2 is FQGNSA. CDR3 nucleotides: TGTGCCAGCAGCCGAAAACTAGCGGGAGGCGAGCAGTACTTC. Translated, it gives CASSRKLAGGEQYF.

DNA for the CDR3: TGTGCCAGCAGTTTTGGGAACAGGGGTAATGAAAAACTGTTTTTT. Protein sequence: CASSFGNRGNEKLFF. The V and J genes are TRBV27 and TRBJ1-4, with TRBD1 identical over 7 bases. This CDR3 is 15 amino acids long. In germline, CDR1 is MNHEY, CDR2 SMNVEV (reference sequence). Trimming at V came to 3 bases and at J to 4 bases, leaving 5 bases not matched to a gene.

The table lists this clone with a few counts. The rearrangement links TRBV6-1 to TRBJ2-5, with TRBD2 matching over 10 bases. Germline assignment: CDR1 MNHNS and CDR2 SASEGT. V dropped 1 base and J dropped 5; count of bases not matched to a gene: 7. The CDR3 spans 16 residues. CDR3 sequence: CASSEGASGSWETQYF. The CDR3 DNA reads TGTGCCAGCAGTGAAGGGGCTAGCGGGAGTTGGGAGACCCAGTACTTC.

The chain carries TRBV4-2 and TRBJ2-7; possibly TRBD1 for D (6 bases). There are 15 residues in the CDR3. V shed 2 bases and J shed 4 bases, with 15 bases lying between them. Per germline, CDR1 LGHNA and CDR2 YNFKEQ. CDR3 coding DNA: TGTGCCAGCAGCCAAACACAGGGTACGGTTTACGAGCAGTACTTC. The encoded protein is CASSQTQGTVYEQYF.

This clone has a handful of counts. The J gene is TRBJ1-5, the V gene TRBV6-6; TRBD1 might be the D (6 bases). The V end was cut by 11 bases, the J end by 4 bases, with 12 bases between. The length of the CDR3 is 12 residues. The germline V gene has CDR1 MNHNY and CDR2 SVGAGI (reference sequence). The CDR3 DNA reads as TGTGCCTGCCAGAGGGGGAATCAGCCCCAGCATTTT. It yields the protein CACQRGNQPQHF.

V and J are TRBV5-1 and TRBJ2-3; TRBD2 matches at 14 bases. The V gene's germline CDR1 is SGHRS and CDR2 YFSETQ. V shed 3 bases, J shed 5 bases, and the junction held 2 bases outside the gene matches. The CDR3 loop spans 15 amino acids. This CDR3 is CASSSTSGRVDTQYF. Written as DNA, the CDR3 is TGCGCCAGCAGCTCGACTAGCGGGAGGGTAGATACGCAGTATTTT. The whole variable domain, filled in from reference TRBV5-1 and TRBJ2-3, reads KAGVTQTPRYLIKTRGQQVTLSCSPISGHRSVSWYQQTPGQGLQFLFEYFSETQRNKGNFPGRFSGRQFSNSRSEMNVSTLELGDSALYLCASSSTSGRVDTQYFGPGTRLTVL.

The genes are TRBV19 and TRBJ2-5, with 8 bases lining up with TRBD2. TRBJ2-7 matches the DNA end more closely, so the J call is doubtful. In germline, CDR1 is LNHDA, CDR2 SQIVND (reference sequence). This CDR3 spans 13 amino acids. CDR3 protein: CASSRTSFYEQYF. DNA of the CDR3: TGTGCCAGTAGTCGGACTAGCTTCTACGAGCAGTACTTC.

This clone was counted between two and nine times. This sequence joins TRBV14 and TRBJ2-5, with TRBD1 as a possible D gene (5 bases). The CDR3 loop spans 14 amino acids. The germline CDR1 and CDR2 sequences are SGHDN and FVKESK. Trimming removed 1 base from V and 4 bases from J, with 10 bases in between. In DNA form, the CDR3 reads TGTGCCAGCAGCCAAGCTACAGGAAGAGAGACCCAGTACTTC. Translation gives CASSQATGRETQYF.